Listed here is a single T cell receptor beta chain. The data belong to a study of shared clonotypes between healthy human individuals. Method: immunoSEQ multiplex PCR; TCRdb's copy keeps in-frame clones and lacks some. The sample contains around 340,000 clones, around 79% of which appear only once. Germline assignment: CDR1 SQVTM and CDR2 ANQGSEA. The CDR3 is 16 amino acids. The V gene end was trimmed by 7 bases and the J gene end by 4 bases; junction bases not matched to a gene: 16. The chain carries TRBV29-1 and TRBJ1-2, with 9 bases lining up with TRBD1. The sequence derives from a man under 40 in good health. Sequencing input: memory CD4+ T cells sorted from blood. Subset specified: CD45RA-negative fraction. CDR3 nucleotide sequence: TGCAGCGCTGAGGTGGCTTATGACAGGGGGTTCTATGGCTACACCTTC. The encoded protein is CSAEVAYDRGFYGYTF.